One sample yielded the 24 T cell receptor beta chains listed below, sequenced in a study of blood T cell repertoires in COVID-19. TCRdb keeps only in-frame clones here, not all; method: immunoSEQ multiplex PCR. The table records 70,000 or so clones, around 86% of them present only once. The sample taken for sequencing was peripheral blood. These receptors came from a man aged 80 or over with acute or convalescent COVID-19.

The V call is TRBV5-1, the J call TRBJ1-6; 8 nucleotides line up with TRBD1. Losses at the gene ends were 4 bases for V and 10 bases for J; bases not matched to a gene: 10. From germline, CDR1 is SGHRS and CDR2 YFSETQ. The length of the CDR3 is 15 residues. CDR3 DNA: TGCGCCAGCAGCACCCGGACAGGGCCGGGATCACCCCTCCACTTT. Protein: CASSTRTGPGSPLHF.

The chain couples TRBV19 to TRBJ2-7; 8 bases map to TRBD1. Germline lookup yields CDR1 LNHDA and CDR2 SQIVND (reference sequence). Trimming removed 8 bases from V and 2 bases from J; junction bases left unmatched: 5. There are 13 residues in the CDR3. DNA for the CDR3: TGTGCCAGTGGGACAGGATTAACCTACGAGCAGTACTTC. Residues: CASGTGLTYEQYF.

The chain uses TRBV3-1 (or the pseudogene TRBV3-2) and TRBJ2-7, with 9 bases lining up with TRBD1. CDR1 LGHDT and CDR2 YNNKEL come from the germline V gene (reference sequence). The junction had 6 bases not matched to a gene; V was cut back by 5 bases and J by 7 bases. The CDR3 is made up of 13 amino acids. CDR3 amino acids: CASSRTGAGEQYF. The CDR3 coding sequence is TGTGCCAGCAGCAGGACAGGGGCGGGGGAGCAGTACTTC.

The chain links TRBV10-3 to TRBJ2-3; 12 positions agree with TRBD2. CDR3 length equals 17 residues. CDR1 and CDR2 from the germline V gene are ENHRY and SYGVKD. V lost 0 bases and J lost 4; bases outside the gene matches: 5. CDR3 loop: CAISESTASGRADTQYF. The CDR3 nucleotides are TGTGCCATCAGTGAGTCGACCGCTAGCGGGAGGGCAGATACGCAGTATTTT.

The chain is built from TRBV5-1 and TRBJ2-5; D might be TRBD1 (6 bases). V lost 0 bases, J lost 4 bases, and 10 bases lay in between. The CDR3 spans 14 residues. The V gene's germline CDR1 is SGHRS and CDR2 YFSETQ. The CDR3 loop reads CASSLGTGLETQYF. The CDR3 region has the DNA TGCGCCAGCAGCTTGGGTACAGGGCTAGAGACCCAGTACTTC. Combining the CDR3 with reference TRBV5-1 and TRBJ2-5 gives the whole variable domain KAGVTQTPRYLIKTRGQQVTLSCSPISGHRSVSWYQQTPGQGLQFLFEYFSETQRNKGNFPGRFSGRQFSNSRSEMNVSTLELGDSALYLCASSLGTGLETQYFGPGTRLLVL.

CDR3 loop: CASSSPRGFYGYTF. For the CDR3, the DNA is TGTGCCAGCAGCTCGCCGAGAGGATTCTATGGCTACACCTTC. The V and J genes are TRBV5-6 and TRBJ1-2, with D uncertain. CDR3 size: 14 residues. Trimming removed 3 bases from V and 4 bases from J, with 13 bases in between. Germline CDR1 and CDR2: SGHDT and YYEEEE.

This CDR3 is CASSQDRVSNTEAFF. The CDR3 bases are TGTGCCAGCAGCCAGGACAGGGTCTCCAACACTGAAGCTTTCTTT. J is TRBJ1-1 and V is TRBV14; TRBD1 aligns across 8 bases. Germline V CDR1 and CDR2: SGHDN, FVKESK. Trimming took 3 bases from V and 2 from J; bases not matched to a gene: 5. This CDR3 is built from 15 residues.

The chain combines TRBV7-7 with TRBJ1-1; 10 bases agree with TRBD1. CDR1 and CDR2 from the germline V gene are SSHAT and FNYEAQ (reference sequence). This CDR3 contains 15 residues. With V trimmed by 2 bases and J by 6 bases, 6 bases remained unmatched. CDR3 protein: CASSLWDRGNSEAFF. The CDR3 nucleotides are TGTGCCAGCAGCTTATGGGACAGGGGAAACTCTGAAGCTTTCTTT. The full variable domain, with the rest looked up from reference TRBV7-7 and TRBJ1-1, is GAGVSQSPRYKVTKRGQDVTLRCDPISSHATLYWYQQALGQGPEFLTYFNYEAQPDKSGLPSDRFSAERPEGSISTLTIQRTEQRDSAMYRCASSLWDRGNSEAFFGQGTRLTVV.

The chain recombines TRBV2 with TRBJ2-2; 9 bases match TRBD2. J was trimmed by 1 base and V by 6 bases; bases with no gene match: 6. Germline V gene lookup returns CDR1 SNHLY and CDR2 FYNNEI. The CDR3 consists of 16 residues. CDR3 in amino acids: CASRGSSGMNTGELFF. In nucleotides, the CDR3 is TGTGCCAGCAGAGGATCTAGCGGGATGAACACCGGGGAGCTGTTTTTT.

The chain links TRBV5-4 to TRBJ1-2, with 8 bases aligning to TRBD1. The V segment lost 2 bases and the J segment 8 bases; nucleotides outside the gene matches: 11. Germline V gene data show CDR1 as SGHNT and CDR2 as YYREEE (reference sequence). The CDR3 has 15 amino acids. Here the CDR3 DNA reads TGTGCCAGCAGCTTTCAAGACAGGGGAAAAGACGGCTACACCTTC. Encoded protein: CASSFQDRGKDGYTF.

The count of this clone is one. The CDR3 bases are TGTGCCAGTAGCCGGACTTGGACAGGTAGCGTCCTGACTTTC. It specifies CASSRTWTGSVLTF. The chain combines TRBV19 with TRBJ2-6, with TRBD1 identical over 7 bases. This CDR3 region has 14 residues. From germline, CDR1 is LNHDA and CDR2 SQIVND (reference sequence). Trimming took 6 bases from V and 12 from J; bases not matched to a gene: 11.

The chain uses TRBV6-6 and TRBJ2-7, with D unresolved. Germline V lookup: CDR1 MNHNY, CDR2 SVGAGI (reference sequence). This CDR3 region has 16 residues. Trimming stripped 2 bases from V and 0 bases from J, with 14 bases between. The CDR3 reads CASSYRVSESSYEQYF. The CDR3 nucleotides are TGTGCCAGCAGTTACCGGGTGTCAGAGAGCTCCTACGAGCAGTACTTC.

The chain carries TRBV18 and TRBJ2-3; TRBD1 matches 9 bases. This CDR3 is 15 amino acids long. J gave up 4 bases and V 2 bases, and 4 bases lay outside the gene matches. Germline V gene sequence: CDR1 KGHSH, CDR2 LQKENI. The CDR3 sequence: CASSPGTGNADTQYF. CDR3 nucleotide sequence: TGTGCCAGCTCACCAGGGACAGGGAACGCAGATACGCAGTATTTT.

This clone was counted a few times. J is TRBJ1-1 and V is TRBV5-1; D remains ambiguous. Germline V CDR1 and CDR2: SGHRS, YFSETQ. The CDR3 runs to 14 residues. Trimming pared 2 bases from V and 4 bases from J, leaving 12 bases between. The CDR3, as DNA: TGCGCCAGCAGCTTCAGTGCCGGCGGCACTGAAGCTTTCTTT. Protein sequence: CASSFSAGGTEAFF.

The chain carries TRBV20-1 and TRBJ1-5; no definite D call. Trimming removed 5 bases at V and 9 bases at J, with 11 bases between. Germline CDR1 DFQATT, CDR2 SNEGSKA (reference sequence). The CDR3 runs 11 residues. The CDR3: CSAGSWWPQHF. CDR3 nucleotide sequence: TGCAGTGCTGGGAGTTGGTGGCCCCAGCATTTT.

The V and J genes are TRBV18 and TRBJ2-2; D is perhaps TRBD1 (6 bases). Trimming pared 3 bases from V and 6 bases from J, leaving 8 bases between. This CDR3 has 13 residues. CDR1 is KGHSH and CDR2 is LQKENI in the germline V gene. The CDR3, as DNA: TGTGCCAGCTCACCTCAGGGGTCCGGGGAGCTGTTTTTT. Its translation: CASSPQGSGELFF.

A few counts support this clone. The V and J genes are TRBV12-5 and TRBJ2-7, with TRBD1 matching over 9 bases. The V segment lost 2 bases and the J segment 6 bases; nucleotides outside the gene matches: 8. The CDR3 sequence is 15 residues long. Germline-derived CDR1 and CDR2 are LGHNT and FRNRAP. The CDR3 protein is CASGLQGTGLSEQYF. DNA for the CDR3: TGTGCTAGTGGTTTGCAGGGGACAGGGTTGAGCGAGCAGTACTTC.

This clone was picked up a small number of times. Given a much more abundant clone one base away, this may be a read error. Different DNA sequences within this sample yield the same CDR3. The CDR3 DNA reads TGTGCCAGCAGTTACGGGGCAGGTAATCAGCCCCAGCATTTT. Translating gives CASSYGAGNQPQHF. V gene TRBV6-5 combines with J gene TRBJ1-5, with TRBD1 as a possible D gene (5 bases). CDR3 size: 14 residues. Germline lookup yields CDR1 MNHEY and CDR2 SVGAGI. The V and J ends lost 2 bases and 4 bases respectively, with 9 bases between them.

The CDR3 DNA is TGCGCCAGCAGTCAACCACCGGGACAGGGAAATCCTAACTATGGCTACACCTTC. Its translation: CASSQPPGQGNPNYGYTF. The V gene is TRBV23-1, the J gene TRBJ1-2; 9 bases are shared with TRBD1. TRBV23-1 is an ORF, with its function uncertain. The CDR3 contains 18 residues. V shed 2 bases, J shed 0 bases, and the junction held 10 bases outside the gene matches.

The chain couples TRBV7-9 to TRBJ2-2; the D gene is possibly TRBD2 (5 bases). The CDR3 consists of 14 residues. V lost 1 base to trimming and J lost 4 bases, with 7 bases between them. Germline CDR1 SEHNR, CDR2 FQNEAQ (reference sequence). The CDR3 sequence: CASSLGSGTGELFF. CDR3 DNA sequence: TGTGCCAGCAGCTTAGGGAGCGGCACCGGGGAGCTGTTTTTT.

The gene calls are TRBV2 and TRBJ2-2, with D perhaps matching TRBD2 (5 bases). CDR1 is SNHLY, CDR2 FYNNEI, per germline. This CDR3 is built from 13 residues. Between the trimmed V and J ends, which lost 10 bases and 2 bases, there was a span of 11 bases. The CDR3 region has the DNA TGTGCCACCCCGGACTCCAACACCGGGGAGCTGTTTTTT. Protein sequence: CATPDSNTGELFF.

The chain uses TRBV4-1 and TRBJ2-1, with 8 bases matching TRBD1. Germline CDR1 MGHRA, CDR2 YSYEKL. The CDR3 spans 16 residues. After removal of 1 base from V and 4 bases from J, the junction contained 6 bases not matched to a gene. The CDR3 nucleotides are TGCGCCAGCAGCCAAGTGGAACAGGGGGGTTACAATGAGCAGTTCTTC. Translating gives CASSQVEQGGYNEQFF.

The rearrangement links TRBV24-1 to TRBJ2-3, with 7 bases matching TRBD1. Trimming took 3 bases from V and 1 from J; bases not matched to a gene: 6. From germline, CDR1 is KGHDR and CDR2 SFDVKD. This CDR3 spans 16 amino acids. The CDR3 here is CATSDPGTAGTDTQYF. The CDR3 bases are TGTGCCACCAGTGATCCCGGGACAGCTGGCACAGATACGCAGTATTTT.

This CDR3 is CASSSSGPVDEQYF. The DNA for the CDR3 is TGTGCCAGCAGCTCTAGCGGTCCCGTCGACGAGCAGTACTTC. V usage is TRBV9 and J usage is TRBJ2-7; 7 bases agree with TRBD2. Germline assignment: CDR1 SGDLS and CDR2 YYNGEE. V gave up 4 bases and J gave up 5 bases; unmatched junction bases: 9. The CDR3 sequence is 14 residues long.